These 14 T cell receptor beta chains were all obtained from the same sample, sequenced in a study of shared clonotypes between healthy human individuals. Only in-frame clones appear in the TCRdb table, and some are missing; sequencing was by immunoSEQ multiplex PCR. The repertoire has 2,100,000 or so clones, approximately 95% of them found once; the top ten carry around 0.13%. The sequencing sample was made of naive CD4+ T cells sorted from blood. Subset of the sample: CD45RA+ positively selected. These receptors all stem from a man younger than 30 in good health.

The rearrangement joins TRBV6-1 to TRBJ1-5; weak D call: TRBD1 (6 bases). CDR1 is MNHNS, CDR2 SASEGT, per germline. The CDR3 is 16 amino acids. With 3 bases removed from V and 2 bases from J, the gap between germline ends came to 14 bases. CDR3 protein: CASSDTGALGNQPQHF. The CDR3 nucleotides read TGTGCCAGCAGTGATACGGGGGCTTTGGGCAATCAGCCCCAGCATTTT.

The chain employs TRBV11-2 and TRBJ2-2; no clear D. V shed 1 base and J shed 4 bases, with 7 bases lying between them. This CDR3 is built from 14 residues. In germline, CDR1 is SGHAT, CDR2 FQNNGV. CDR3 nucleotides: TGTGCCAGCAGCTTAGCCCCGGCCACCGGGGAGCTGTTTTTT. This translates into CASSLAPATGELFF.

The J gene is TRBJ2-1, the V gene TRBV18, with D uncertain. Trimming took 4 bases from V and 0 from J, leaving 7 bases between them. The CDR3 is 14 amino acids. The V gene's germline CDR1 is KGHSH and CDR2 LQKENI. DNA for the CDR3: TGTGCCAGCTCACTACTGAGCTCCTACAATGAGCAGTTCTTC. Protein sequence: CASSLLSSYNEQFF. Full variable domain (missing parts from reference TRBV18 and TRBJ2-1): NAGVMQNPRHLVRRRGQEARLRCSPMKGHSHVYWYRQLPEEGLKFMVYLQKENIIDESGMPKERFSAEFPKEGPSILRIQQVVRGDSAAYFCASSLLSSYNEQFFGPGTRLTVL.

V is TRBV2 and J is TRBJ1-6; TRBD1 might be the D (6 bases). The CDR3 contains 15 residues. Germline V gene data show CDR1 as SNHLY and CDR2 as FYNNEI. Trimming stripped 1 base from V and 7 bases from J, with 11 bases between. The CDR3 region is CASSEGQAVNSPLHF. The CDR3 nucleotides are TGTGCCAGCAGTGAAGGACAGGCCGTGAATTCACCCCTCCACTTT.

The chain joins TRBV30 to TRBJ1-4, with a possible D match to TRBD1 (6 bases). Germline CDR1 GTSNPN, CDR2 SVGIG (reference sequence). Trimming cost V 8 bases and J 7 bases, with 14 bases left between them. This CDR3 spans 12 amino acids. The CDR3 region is CARGGAGEKLFF. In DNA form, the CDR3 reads TGTGCCCGAGGGGGAGCGGGTGAAAAACTGTTTTTT.

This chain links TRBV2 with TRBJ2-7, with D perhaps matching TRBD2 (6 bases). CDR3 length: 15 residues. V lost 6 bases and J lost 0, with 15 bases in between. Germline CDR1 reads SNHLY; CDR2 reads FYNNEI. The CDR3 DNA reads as TGTGCCAGCAGAATGGAGGGCCTGAGCTCCTACGAGCAGTACTTC. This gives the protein CASRMEGLSSYEQYF.

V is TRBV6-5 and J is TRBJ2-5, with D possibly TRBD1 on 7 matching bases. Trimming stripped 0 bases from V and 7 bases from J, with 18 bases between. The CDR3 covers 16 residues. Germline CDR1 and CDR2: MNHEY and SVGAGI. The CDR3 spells CASSYSKQGTVRTQYF. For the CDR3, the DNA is TGTGCCAGCAGTTACTCGAAACAGGGGACTGTTCGGACCCAGTACTTC.

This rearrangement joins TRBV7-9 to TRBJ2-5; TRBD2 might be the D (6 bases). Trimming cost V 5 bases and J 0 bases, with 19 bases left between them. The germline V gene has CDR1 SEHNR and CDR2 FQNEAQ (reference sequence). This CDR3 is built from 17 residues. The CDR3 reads CASSPRGGDLYQETQYF. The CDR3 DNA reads TGTGCCAGCAGCCCAAGGGGCGGGGACCTGTACCAAGAGACCCAGTACTTC.

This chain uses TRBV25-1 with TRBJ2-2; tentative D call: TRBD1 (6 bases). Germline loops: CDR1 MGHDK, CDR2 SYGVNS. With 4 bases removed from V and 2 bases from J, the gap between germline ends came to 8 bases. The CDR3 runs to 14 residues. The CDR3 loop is CASSAQGNTGELFF. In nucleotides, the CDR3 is TGTGCCAGCAGTGCACAGGGCAACACCGGGGAGCTGTTTTTT. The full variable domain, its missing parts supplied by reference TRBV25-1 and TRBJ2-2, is EADIYQTPRYLVIGTGKKITLECSQTMGHDKMYWYQQDPGMELHLIHYSYGVNSTEKGDLSSESTVSRIRTEHFPLTLESARPSHTSQYLCASSAQGNTGELFFGEGSRLTVL.

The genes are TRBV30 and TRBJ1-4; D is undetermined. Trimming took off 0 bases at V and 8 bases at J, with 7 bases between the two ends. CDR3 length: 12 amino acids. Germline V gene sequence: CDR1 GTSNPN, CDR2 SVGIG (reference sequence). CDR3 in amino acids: CAWSVNTEKLFF. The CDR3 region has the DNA TGTGCCTGGAGTGTCAACACGGAAAAACTGTTTTTT.

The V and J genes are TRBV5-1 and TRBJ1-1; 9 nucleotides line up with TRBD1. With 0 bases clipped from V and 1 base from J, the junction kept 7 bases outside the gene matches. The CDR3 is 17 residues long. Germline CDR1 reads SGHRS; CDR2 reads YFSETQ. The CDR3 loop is CASSLVPPGQGNTEAFF. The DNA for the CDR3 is TGCGCCAGCAGCTTGGTCCCCCCGGGACAGGGGAACACTGAAGCTTTCTTT.

The chain's CDR3 is CASSSRQGAIYEQYF. CDR3 nucleotide sequence: TGTGCCAGCAGCTCTAGACAGGGTGCCATCTACGAGCAGTACTTC. The chain carries TRBV7-2 and TRBJ2-7, with TRBD1 matching over 7 bases. CDR1 is SGHTA, CDR2 FQGNSA, per germline. The CDR3 sequence is 15 residues long. V shed 4 bases and J 3 bases; nucleotides not matched to a gene: 9.

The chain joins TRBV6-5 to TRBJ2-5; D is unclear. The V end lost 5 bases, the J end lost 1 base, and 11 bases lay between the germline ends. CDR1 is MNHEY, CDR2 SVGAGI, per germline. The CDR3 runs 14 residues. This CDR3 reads CASSLGLAQETQYF. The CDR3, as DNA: TGTGCCAGCAGTCTCGGGCTGGCCCAAGAGACCCAGTACTTC.

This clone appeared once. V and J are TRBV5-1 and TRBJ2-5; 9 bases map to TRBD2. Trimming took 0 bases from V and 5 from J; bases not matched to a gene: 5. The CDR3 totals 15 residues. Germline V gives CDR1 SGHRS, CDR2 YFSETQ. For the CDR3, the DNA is TGCGCCAGCAGCTTGGAGGGCGGGAGGGCGGAGACCCAGTACTTC. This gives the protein CASSLEGGRAETQYF.